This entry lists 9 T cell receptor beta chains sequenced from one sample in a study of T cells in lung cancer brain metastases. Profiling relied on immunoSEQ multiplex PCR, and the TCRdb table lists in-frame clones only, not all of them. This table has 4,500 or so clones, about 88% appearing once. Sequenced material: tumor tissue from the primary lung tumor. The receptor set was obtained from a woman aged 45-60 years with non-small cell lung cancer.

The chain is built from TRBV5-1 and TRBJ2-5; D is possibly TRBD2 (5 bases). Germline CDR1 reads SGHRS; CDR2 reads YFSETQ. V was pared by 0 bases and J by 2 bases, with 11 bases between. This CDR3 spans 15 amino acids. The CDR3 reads CASSLVSGIQETQYF. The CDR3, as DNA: TGCGCCAGCAGCTTGGTGTCGGGAATACAAGAGACCCAGTACTTC.

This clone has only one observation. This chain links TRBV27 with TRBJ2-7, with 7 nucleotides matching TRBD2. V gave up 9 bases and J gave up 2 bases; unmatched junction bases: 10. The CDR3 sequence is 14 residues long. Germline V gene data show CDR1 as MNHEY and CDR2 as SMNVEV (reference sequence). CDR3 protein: CASRKSGITYEQYF. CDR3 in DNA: TGTGCCAGTCGTAAAAGCGGGATAACCTACGAGCAGTACTTC.

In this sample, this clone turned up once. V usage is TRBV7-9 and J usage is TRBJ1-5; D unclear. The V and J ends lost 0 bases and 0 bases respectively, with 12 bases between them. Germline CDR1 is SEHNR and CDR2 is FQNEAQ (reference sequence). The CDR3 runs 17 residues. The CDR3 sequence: CASSLAALGYSNQPQHF. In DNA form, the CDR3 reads TGTGCCAGCAGCTTAGCCGCCCTTGGTTATAGCAATCAGCCCCAGCATTTT.

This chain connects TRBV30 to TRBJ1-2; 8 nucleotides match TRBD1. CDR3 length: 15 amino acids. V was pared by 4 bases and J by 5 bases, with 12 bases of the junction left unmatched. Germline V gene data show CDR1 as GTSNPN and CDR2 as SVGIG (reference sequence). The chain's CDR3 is CAWTQGQAPGYGYTF. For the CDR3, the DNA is TGTGCCTGGACTCAGGGACAGGCCCCCGGTTATGGCTACACCTTC. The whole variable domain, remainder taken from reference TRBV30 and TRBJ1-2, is SQTIHQWPATLVQPVGSPLSLECTVEGTSNPNLYWYRQAAGRGLQLLFYSVGIGQISSEVPQNLSASRPQDRQFILSSKKLLLSDSGFYLCAWTQGQAPGYGYTFGSGTRLTVV.

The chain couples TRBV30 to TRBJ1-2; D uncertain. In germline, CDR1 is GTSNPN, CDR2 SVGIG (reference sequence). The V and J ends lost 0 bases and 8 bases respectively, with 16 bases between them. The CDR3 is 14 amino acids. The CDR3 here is CAWSVPARTEGYTF. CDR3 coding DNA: TGTGCCTGGAGTGTACCGGCACGGACTGAAGGCTACACCTTC.

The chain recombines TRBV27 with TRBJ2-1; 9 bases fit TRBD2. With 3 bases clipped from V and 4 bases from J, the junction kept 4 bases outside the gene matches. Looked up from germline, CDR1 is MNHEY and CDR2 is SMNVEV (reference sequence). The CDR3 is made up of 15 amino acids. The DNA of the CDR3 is TGTGCCAGCAGTTTCGCTAGCGGGATTTACAATGAGCAGTTCTTC. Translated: CASSFASGIYNEQFF.

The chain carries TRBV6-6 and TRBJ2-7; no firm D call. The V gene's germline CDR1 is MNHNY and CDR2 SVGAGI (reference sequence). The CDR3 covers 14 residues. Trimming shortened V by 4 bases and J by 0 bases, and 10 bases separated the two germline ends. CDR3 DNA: TGTGCCAGCAGTTTAAAGCAGACCTCCTACGAGCAGTACTTC. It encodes CASSLKQTSYEQYF.

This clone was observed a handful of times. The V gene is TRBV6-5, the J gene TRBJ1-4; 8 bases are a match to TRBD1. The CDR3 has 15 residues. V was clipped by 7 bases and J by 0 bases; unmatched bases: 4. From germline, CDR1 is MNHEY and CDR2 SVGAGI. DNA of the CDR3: TGTGCCAGCACCTCGACAGGGGCAACTAATGAAAAACTGTTTTTT. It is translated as CASTSTGATNEKLFF.

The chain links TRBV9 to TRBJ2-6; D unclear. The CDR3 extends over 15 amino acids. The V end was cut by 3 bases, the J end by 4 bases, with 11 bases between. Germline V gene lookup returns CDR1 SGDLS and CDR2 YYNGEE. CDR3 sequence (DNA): TGTGCCAGCAGCGCCGTTCCAGCGGGGGCCAACGTCCTGACTTTC. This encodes CASSAVPAGANVLTF.